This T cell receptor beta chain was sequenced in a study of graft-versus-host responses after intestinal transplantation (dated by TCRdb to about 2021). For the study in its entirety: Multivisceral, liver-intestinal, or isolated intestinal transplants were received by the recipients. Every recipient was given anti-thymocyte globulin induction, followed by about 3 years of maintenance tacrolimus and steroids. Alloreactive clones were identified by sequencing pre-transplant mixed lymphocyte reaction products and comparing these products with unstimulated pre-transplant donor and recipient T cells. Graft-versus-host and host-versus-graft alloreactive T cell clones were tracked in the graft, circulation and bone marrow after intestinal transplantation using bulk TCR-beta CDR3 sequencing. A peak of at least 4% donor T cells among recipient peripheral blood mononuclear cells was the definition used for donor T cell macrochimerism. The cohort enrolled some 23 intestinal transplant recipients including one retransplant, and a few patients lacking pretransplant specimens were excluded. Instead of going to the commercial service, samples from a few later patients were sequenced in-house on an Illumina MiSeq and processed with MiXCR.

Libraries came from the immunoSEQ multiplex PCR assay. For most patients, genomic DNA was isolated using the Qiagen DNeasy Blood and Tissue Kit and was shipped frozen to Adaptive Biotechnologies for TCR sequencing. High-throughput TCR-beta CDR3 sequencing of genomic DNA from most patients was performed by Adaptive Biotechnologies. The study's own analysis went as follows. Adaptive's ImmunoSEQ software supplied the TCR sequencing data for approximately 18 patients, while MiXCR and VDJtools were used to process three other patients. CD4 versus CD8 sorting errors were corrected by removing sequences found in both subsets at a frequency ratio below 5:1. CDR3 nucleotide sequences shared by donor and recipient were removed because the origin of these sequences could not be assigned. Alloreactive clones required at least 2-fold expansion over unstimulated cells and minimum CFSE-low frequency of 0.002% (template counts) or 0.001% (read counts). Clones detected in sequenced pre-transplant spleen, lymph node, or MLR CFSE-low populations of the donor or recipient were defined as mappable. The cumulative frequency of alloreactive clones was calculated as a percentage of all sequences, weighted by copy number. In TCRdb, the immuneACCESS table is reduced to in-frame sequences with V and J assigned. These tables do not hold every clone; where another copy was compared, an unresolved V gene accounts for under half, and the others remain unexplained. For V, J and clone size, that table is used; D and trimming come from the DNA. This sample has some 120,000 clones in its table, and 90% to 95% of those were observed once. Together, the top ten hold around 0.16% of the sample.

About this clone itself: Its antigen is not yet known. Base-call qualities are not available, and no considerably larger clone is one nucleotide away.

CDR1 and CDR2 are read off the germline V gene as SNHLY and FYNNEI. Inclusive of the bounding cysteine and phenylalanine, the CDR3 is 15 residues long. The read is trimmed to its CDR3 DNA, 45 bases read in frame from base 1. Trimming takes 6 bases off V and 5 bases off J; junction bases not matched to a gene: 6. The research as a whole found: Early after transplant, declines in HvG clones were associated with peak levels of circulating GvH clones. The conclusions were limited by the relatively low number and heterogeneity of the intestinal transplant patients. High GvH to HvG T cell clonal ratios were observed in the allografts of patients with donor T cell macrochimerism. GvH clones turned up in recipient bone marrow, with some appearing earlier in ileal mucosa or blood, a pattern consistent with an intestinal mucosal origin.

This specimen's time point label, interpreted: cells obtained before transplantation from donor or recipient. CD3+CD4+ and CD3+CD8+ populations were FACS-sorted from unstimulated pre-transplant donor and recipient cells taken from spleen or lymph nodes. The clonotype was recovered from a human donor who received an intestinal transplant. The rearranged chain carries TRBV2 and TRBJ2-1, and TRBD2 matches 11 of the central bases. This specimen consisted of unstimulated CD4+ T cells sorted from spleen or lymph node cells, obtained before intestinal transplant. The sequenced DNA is TGTGCCAGCAGGGACCCTAGCGGGGGGAACAATGAGCAGTTCTTC. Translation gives CASRDPSGGNNEQFF.